The source of this T cell receptor beta chain is a study of PD-1 blockade in classical Hodgkin lymphoma. Generated by immunoSEQ multiplex PCR, the TCRdb table keeps only in-frame clones and is missing some. The sample holds 10,000 to 15,000 clones; approximately 79% are singletons and the top ten take approximately 25%. There was relapse after autologous stem cell transplantation in every patient, and there was variation in brentuximab vedotin exposure. After PBMCs were thawed, their CD8+ T cells were isolated by magnetic negative selection. Relapsed/refractory classical Hodgkin lymphoma patients had complete, partial or progressive responses. CDR1 and CDR2 (germline): SGDLS, YYNGEE. J lost 2 bases, V lost 4 bases, and 4 bases had no gene match. This CDR3 region has 15 residues. With regard to this clone: Its specificity is not known.

Whole-study findings and limits: The authors excluded patients who started nivolumab under 1 year after ASCT. It was reported that newly diagnosed patients had less baseline TCR diversity than healthy donors.

This receptor was obtained from a human donor with classical Hodgkin lymphoma. Material: CD8+ T cells from blood, obtained at baseline. V and J are TRBV9 and TRBJ2-1, with 9 bases that match TRBD1. This chain's CDR3 is CASSPGQGPYNEQFF. DNA of the CDR3: TGTGCCAGCAGCCCGGGACAGGGTCCCTACAATGAGCAGTTCTTC.